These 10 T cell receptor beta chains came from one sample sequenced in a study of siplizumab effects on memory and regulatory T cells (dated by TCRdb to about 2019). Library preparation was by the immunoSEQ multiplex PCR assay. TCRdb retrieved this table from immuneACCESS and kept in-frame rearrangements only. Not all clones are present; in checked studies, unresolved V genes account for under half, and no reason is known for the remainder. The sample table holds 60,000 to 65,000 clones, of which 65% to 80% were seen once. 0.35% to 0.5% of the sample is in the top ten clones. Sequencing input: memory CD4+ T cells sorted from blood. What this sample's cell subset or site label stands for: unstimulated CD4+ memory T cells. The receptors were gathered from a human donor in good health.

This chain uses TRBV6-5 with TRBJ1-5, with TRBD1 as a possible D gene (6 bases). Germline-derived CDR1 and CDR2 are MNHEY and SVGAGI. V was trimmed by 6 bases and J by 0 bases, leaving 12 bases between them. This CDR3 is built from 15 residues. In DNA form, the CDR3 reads TGTGCCAGCAGACCCACAGGGATTAGCAATCAGCCCCAGCATTTT. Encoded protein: CASRPTGISNQPQHF.

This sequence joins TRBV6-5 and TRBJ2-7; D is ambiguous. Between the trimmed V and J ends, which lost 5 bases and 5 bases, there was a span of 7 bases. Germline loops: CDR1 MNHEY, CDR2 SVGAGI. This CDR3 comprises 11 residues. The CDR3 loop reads CASSGRNEQYF. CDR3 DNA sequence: TGTGCCAGCAGTGGAAGAAACGAGCAGTACTTC.

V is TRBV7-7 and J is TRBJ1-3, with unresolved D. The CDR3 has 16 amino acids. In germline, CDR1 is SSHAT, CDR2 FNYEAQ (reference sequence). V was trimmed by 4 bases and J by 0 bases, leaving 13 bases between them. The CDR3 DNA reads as TGTGCCAGCAGCTCCGTGGACGGCCACTCTGGAAACACCATATATTTT. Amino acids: CASSSVDGHSGNTIYF.

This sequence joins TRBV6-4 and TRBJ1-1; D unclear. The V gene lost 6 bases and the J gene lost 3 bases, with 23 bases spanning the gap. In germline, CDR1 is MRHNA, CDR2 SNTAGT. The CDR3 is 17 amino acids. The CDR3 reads CASRHSGERNRDTEAFF. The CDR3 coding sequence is TGTGCCAGCAGGCATAGCGGCGAGAGGAATAGGGACACTGAAGCTTTCTTT.

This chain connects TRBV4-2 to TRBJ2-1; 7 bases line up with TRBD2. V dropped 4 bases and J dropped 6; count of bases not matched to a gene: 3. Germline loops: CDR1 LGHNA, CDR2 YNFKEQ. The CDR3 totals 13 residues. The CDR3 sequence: CASSPGTINEQFF. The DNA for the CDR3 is TGTGCCAGCAGCCCCGGGACTATCAATGAGCAGTTCTTC.

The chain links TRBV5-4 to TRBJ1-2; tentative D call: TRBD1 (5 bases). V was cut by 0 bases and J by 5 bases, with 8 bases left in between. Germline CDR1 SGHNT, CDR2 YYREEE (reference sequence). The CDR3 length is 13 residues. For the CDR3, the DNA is TGTGCCAGCAGCTTGGGGGGGAGTTATGGCTACACCTTC. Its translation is CASSLGGSYGYTF.

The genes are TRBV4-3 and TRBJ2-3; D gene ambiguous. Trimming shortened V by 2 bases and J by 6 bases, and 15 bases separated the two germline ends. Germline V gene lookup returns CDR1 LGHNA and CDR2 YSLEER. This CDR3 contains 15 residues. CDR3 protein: CASSQTTLWPDTQYF. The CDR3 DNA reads TGCGCCAGCAGCCAAACCACCCTTTGGCCCGATACGCAGTATTTT.

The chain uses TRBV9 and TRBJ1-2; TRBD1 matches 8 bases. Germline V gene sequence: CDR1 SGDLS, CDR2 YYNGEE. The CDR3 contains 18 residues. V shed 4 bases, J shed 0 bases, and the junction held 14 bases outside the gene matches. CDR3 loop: CASSPSPGTGSTNYGYTF. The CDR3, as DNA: TGTGCCAGCAGCCCCAGTCCCGGGACAGGCTCTACTAACTATGGCTACACCTTC.

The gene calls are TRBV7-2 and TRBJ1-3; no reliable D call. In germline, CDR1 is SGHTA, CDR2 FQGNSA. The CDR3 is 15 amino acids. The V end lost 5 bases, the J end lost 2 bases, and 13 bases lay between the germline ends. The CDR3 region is CASSPTPAAGNTIYF. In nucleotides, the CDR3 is TGTGCCAGCAGCCCGACCCCGGCGGCTGGAAACACCATATATTTT.

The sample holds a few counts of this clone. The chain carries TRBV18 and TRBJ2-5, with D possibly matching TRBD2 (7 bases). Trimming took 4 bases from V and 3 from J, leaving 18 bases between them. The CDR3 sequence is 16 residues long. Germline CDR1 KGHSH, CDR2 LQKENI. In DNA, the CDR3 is TGTGCCAGCTCACGCCTCGCGGGGGCGGGAGAAGAGACCCAGTACTTC. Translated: CASSRLAGAGEETQYF. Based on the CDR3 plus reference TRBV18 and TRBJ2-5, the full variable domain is NAGVMQNPRHLVRRRGQEARLRCSPMKGHSHVYWYRQLPEEGLKFMVYLQKENIIDESGMPKERFSAEFPKEGPSILRIQQVVRGDSAAYFCASSRLAGAGEETQYFGPGTRLLVL.